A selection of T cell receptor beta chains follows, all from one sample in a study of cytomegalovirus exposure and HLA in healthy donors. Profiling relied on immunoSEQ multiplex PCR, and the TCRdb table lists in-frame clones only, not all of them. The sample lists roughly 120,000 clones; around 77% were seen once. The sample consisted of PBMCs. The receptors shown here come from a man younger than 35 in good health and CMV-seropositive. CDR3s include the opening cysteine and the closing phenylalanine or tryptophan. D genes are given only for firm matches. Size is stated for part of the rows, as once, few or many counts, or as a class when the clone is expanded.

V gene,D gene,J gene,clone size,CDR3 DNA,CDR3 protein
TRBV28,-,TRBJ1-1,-,TGTGCCAGCAGTTTGACAATGAACACTGAAGCTTTCTTT,CASSLTMNTEAFF
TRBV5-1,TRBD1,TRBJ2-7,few,TGCGCCAGCAGCTTACAGGGGATTACCTACGAGCAGTACTTC,CASSLQGITYEQYF
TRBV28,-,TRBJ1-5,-,TGTGCCAGCAGTTCTGGGGGCCTGAGCAATCAGCCCCAGCATTTT,CASSSGGLSNQPQHF
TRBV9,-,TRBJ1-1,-,TGTGCCAGCAGTTATACTGATCCTTCCACTGAAGCTTTCTTT,CASSYTDPSTEAFF
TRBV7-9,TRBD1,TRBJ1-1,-,TGTGCCAGCAGCGTGGGGACAGGGTTCACTGAAGCTTTCTTT,CASSVGTGFTEAFF
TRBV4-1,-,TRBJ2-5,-,TGCGCCAGCAGCCAAGATTGGCGGTCCCAAGAGACCCAGTACTTC,CASSQDWRSQETQYF
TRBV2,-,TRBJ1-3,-,TGTGCCAGCAGAGAAGGAGGTCCTGGAAACACCATATATTTT,CASREGGPGNTIYF
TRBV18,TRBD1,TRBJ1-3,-,TGTGCCAGCTCACCACCGGCAGACAGGGACTCTGGAAACACCATATATTTT,CASSPPADRDSGNTIYF
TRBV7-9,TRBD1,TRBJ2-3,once,TGTGCCAGCAGCGCCCGGGCTCAGGGGGAAGATACGCAGTATTTT,CASSARAQGEDTQYF
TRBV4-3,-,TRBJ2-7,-,TGCGCCAGCAGCCAAGACGGCGGTTTCTCCTACGAGCAGTACTTC,CASSQDGGFSYEQYF
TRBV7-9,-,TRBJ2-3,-,TGTGCCAGCAGCCGCCGACTACCCGACACAGATACGCAGTATTTT,CASSRRLPDTDTQYF
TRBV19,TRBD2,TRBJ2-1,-,TGTGCCAGTAGTATCCTTAGCGGGGGGGCAAATGAGCAGTTCTTC,CASSILSGGANEQFF
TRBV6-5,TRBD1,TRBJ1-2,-,TGTGCCAGCACCTTGGGGACAGGTTATGGCTACACCTTC,CASTLGTGYGYTF
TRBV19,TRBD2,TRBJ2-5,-,TGTGCCAGTAGTGAAGGACTAGCGGGGTTCCAAGAGACCCAGTACTTC,CASSEGLAGFQETQYF
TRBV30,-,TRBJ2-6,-,TGTGCCTGGGTCCGCAGTCCTTCTTCTGGGGCCAACGTCCTGACTTTC,CAWVRSPSSGANVLTF
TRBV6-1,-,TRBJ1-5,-,TGTGCCAGCAGTGAACTGTGGAGTGGCAATCAGCCCCAGCATTTT,CASSELWSGNQPQHF
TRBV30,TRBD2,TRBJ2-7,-,TGTGCCTGGAGTAGACAGCGGGAATTGACCTACGAGCAGTACTTC,CAWSRQRELTYEQYF
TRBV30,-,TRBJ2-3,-,TGTGCCTGGAGGGCCTGGGGGGGCAGAGATACGCAGTATTTT,CAWRAWGGRDTQYF
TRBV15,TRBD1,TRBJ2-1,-,TGTGCCACCAGCAGAGGGACAGGGGGTAGCGGCAATGAGCAGTTCTTC,CATSRGTGGSGNEQFF
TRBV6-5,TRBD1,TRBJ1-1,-,TGTGCCAGCAGTGCCGGGACAGGGGCCTCTGAAGCTTTCTTT,CASSAGTGASEAFF
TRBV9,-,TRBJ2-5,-,TGTGCCAGCCGGGGAAACCAAGAGGCCCAGTACTTC,CASRGNQEAQYF